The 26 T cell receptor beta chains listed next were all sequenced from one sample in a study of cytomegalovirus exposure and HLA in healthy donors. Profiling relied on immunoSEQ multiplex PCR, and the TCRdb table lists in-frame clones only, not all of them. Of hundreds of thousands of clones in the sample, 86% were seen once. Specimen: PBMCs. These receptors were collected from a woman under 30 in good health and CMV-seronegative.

In DNA form, the CDR3 reads TGTGCCAGCGTGCCCGGGACAGGGGTCGAGGAGCAGTACTTC. Protein product: CASVPGTGVEEQYF. The chain recombines TRBV28 with TRBJ2-7, with 10 bases identical to TRBD1. The germline CDR1 and CDR2 sequences are MDHEN and SYDVKM. The trim removed 8 bases at V and 7 bases at J, leaving 11 bases unmatched. This CDR3 has 14 amino acids.

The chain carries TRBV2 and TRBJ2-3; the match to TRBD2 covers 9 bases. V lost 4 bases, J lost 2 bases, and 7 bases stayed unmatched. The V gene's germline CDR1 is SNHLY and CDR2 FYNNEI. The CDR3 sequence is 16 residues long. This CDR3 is CASSVEREAYTDTQYF. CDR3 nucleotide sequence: TGTGCCAGCAGTGTCGAGCGGGAGGCTTACACAGATACGCAGTATTTT.

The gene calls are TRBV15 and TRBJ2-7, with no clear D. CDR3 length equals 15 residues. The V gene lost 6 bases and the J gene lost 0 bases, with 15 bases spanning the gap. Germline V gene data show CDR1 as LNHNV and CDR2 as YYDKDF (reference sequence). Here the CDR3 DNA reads TGTGCCACCAGTGATCTTCACAGAAGCTCCTACGAGCAGTACTTC. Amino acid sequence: CATSDLHRSSYEQYF.

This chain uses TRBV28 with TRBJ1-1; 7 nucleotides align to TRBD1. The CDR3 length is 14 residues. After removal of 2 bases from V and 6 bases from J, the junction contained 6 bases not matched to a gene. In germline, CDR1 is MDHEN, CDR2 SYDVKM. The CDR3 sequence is CASSLNQGGPEAFF. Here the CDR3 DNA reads TGTGCCAGCAGTTTAAACCAGGGGGGCCCTGAAGCTTTCTTT.

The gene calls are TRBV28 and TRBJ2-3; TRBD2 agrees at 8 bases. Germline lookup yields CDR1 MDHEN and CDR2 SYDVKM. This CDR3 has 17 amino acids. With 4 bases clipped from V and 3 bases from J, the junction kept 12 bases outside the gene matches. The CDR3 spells CASSSPPSGSRTDTQYF. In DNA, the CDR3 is TGTGCCAGCAGTTCCCCGCCCAGCGGGAGTAGGACAGATACGCAGTATTTT. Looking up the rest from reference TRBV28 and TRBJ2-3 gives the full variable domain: DVKVTQSSRYLVKRTGEKVFLECVQDMDHENMFWYRQDPGLGLRLIYFSYDVKMKEKGDIPEGYSVSREKKERFSLILESASTNQTSMYLCASSSPPSGSRTDTQYFGPGTRLTVL.

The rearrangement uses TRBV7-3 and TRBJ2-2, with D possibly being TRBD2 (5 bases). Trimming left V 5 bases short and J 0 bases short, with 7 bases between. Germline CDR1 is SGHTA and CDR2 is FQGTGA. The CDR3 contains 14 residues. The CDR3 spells CASSPGSNTGELFF. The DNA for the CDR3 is TGTGCCAGCAGCCCGGGGTCGAACACCGGGGAGCTGTTTTTT.

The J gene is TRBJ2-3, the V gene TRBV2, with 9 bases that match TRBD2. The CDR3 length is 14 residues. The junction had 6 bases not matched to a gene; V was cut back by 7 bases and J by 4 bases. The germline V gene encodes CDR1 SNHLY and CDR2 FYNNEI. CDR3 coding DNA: TGTGCCAGCACCCCGGGACTAGCAGCAGATACGCAGTATTTT. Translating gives CASTPGLAADTQYF.

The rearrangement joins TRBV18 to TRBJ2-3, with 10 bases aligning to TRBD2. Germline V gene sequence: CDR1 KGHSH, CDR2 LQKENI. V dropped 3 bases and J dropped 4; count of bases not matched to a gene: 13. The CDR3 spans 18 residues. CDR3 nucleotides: TGTGCCAGCTCACCCCGTCCTAGCGGGAGTGAGAGGGCAGATACGCAGTATTTT. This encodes CASSPRPSGSERADTQYF. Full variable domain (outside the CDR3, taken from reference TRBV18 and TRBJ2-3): NAGVMQNPRHLVRRRGQEARLRCSPMKGHSHVYWYRQLPEEGLKFMVYLQKENIIDESGMPKERFSAEFPKEGPSILRIQQVVRGDSAAYFCASSPRPSGSERADTQYFGPGTRLTVL.

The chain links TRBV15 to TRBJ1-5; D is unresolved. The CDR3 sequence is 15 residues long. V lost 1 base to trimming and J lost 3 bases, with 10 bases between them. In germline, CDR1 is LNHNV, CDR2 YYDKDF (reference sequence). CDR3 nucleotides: TGTGCCACCAGCAGAGTTTCGACTTTCAATCAGCCCCAGCATTTT. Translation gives CATSRVSTFNQPQHF.

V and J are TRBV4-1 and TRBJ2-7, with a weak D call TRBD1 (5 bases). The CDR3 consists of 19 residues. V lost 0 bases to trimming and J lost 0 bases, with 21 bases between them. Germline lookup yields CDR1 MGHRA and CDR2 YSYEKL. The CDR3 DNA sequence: TGCGCCAGCAGCCAAGAGTCCGTGGGGCGAGGATTGTTCTCCTACGAGCAGTACTTC. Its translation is CASSQESVGRGLFSYEQYF.

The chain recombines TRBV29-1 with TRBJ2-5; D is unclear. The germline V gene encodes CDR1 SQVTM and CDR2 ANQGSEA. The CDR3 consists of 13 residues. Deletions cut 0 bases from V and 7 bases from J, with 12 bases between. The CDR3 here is CSVEETGSGTQYF. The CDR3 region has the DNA TGCAGCGTTGAAGAGACTGGGTCGGGGACCCAGTACTTC.

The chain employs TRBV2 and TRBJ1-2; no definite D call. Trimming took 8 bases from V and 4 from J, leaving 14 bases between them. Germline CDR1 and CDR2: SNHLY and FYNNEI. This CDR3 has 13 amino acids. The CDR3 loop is CASSRGSSYGYTF. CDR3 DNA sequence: TGTGCCAGCTCGCGGGGTTCTAGCTATGGCTACACCTTC.

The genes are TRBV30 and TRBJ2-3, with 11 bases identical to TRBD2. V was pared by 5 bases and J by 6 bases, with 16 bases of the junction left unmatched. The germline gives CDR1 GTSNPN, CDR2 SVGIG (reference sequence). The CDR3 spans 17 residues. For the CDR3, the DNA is TGTGCCTGGGGGCAGGGACTAGCGGCCCCGGGACGGGATACGCAGTATTTT. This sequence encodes CAWGQGLAAPGRDTQYF.

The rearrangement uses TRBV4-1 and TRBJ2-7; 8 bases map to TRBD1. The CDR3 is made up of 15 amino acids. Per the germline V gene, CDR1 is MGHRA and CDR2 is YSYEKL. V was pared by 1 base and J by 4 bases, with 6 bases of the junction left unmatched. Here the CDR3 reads CASSQGWTGWYEQYF. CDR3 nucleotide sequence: TGCGCCAGCAGCCAAGGGTGGACAGGGTGGTACGAGCAGTACTTC.

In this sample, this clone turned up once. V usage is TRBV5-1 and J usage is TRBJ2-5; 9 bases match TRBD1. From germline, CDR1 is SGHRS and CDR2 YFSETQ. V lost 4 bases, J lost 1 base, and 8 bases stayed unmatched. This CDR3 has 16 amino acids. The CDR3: CASSRVMGQGQETQYF. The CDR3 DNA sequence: TGCGCCAGCAGCCGAGTGATGGGACAGGGCCAAGAGACCCAGTACTTC.

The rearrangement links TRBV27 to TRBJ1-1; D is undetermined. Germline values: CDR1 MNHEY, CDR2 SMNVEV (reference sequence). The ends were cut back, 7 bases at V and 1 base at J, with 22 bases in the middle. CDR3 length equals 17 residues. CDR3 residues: CASKGPRTPTGNTEAFF. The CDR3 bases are TGTGCCAGCAAGGGCCCTAGGACTCCCACTGGGAACACTGAAGCTTTCTTT.

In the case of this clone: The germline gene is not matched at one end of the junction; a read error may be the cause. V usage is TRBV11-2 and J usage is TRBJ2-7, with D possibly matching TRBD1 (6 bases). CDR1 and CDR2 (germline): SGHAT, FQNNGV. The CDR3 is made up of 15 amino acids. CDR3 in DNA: TGTGCCAGCACCTTAACACCGGGACAACCCTACGAGCAGTACTTC. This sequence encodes CASTLTPGQPYEQYF. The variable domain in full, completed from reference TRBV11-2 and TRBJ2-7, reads EAGVAQSPRYKIIEKRQSVAFWCNPISGHATLYWYQQILGQGPKLLIQFQNNGVVDDSQLPKDRFSAERLKGVDSTLKIQPAKLEDSAVYLCASTLTPGQPYEQYFGPGTRLTVT.

The CDR3 bases are TGTGCCAGCTCACCACCGTATGGGCAGTATAACACCGGGGAGCTGTTTTTT. This codes for CASSPPYGQYNTGELFF. This chain uses TRBV18 with TRBJ2-2; no definite D call. The germline V and J ends were trimmed by 0 bases and 2 bases, with 13 bases remaining between them. The CDR3 contains 17 residues. Germline CDR1 is KGHSH and CDR2 is LQKENI.

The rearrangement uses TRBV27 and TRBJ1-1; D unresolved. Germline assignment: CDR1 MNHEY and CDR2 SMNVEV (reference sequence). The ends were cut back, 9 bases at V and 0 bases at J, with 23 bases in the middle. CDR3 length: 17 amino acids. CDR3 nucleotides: TGTGCCAGTGGAACCGGGTCAGAGGTTTTCATGAACACTGAAGCTTTCTTT. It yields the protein CASGTGSEVFMNTEAFF.

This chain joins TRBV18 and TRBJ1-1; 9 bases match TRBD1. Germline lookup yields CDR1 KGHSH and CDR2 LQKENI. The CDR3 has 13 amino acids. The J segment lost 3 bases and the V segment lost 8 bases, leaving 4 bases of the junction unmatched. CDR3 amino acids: CASDRTGDTEAFF. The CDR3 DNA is TGTGCCAGCGACAGGACAGGGGACACTGAAGCTTTCTTT. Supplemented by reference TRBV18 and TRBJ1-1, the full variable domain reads NAGVMQNPRHLVRRRGQEARLRCSPMKGHSHVYWYRQLPEEGLKFMVYLQKENIIDESGMPKERFSAEFPKEGPSILRIQQVVRGDSAAYFCASDRTGDTEAFFGQGTRLTVV.

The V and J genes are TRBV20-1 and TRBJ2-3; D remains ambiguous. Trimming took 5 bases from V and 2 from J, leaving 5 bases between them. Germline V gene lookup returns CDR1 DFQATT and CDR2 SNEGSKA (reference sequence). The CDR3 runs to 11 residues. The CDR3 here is CSARVTDTQYF. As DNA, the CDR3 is TGCAGTGCTCGGGTCACAGATACGCAGTATTTT.

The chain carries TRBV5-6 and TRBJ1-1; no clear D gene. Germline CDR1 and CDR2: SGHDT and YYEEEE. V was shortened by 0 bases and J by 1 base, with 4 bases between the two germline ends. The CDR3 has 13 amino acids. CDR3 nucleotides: TGTGCCAGCAGCTTGGGAGGGAACACTGAAGCTTTCTTT. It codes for CASSLGGNTEAFF.

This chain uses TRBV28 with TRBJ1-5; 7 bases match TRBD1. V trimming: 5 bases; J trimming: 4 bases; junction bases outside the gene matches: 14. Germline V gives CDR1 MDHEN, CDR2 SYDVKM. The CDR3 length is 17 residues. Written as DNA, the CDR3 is TGTGCCAGCAGTATCTGGGGGCAGGGGGATTTGAATCAGCCCCAGCATTTT. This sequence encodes CASSIWGQGDLNQPQHF. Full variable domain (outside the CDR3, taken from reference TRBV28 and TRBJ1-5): DVKVTQSSRYLVKRTGEKVFLECVQDMDHENMFWYRQDPGLGLRLIYFSYDVKMKEKGDIPEGYSVSREKKERFSLILESASTNQTSMYLCASSIWGQGDLNQPQHFGDGTRLSIL.

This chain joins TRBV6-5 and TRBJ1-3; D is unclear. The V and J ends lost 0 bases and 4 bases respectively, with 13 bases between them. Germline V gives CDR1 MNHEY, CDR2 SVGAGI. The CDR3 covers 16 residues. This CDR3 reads CASSYSARVRGNTIYF. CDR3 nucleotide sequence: TGTGCCAGCAGTTACTCAGCGAGGGTGCGGGGAAACACCATATATTTT.

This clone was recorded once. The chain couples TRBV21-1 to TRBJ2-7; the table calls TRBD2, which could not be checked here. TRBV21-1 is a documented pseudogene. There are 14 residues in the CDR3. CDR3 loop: CASSKEGGNYEQYF. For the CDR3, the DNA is TGTGCCAGCAGCAAAGAGGGCGGGAACTACGAGCAGTACTTC.

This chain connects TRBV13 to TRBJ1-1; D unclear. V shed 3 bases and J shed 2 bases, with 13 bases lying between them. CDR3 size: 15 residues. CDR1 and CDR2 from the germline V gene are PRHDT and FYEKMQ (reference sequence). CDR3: CASSFSWALNTEAFF. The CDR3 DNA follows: TGTGCCAGCAGCTTCTCTTGGGCCCTAAACACTGAAGCTTTCTTT.